This is a list of T cell receptor beta chains from one sample in a study of identical twins. TCRdb itself ran the 5' RACE reads through MiXCR, one entry per CDR3 protein. The sample gives roughly 690,000 distinct CDR3 sequences, roughly 6% of which show up once; around 1.7% is in the top ten. Sequenced: naive T cells sorted from blood. These receptors originate from a young man in good health. CDR3s include the opening cysteine and the closing phenylalanine or tryptophan. The D gene is left open where the match is weak. Clone size is not always given. Where it is, it says once, few, many or a class for expanded clones.

>TRBD2|TRBV5-1|TRBJ2-1|few
TGCGCCAGTGGACTAGCGCCGTTAAGCTCCTACAATGAGCAGTTCTTC
CASGLAPLSSYNEQFF
>NA|TRBV5-1|TRBJ1-3|few
TGCGCCAGCAGCTTGTACTACTCTGGAAACACCATATATTTT
CASSLYYSGNTIYF
>NA|TRBV9|TRBJ2-1|NA
TGTGCCAGCAGCGTAGATGGCCCTTCCGGTGAGCAGTTCTTC
CASSVDGPSGEQFF
>NA|TRBV20-1|TRBJ2-3|many
TGCAGTGCGGGGGCGGGACGGGCAGATACGCAGTATTTT
CSAGAGRADTQYF
>NA|TRBV20-1|TRBJ2-3|NA
TGCAGTGCTAGAAGGGGTATGAGCACAGATACGCAGTATTTT
CSARRGMSTDTQYF
>NA|TRBV18|TRBJ1-2|few
TGTGCCATCCCCACGGCGGGGCTTGATGGCTACACCTTC
CAIPTAGLDGYTF
>TRBD2|TRBV30|TRBJ2-1|many
TGTGCCTGGGATAGCGGGACCTACAATGAGCAGTTCTTC
CAWDSGTYNEQFF
>NA|TRBV30|TRBJ1-2|few
TGTGCCTGGAGTGTATCGGTTCAGCGGAATAACTATGGCTACACCTTC
CAWSVSVQRNNYGYTF
>TRBD1|TRBV3-1|TRBJ1-6|NA
TGTGCCAGCAGCCAACCCCTGACAGGGGGTAATTCACCCCTCCACTTT
CASSQPLTGGNSPLHF
>TRBD2|TRBV6-1|TRBJ2-1|few
TGTGCCAGCAGTGAAGCCCGGACTAGCGGGTATGAGCAGTTCTTC
CASSEARTSGYEQFF
>NA|TRBV20-1|TRBJ1-2|NA
TGCAGTGCTAGGGGGGGAGGGGCAGGCGGCTACACCTTC
CSARGGGAGGYTF
>TRBD2|TRBV27|TRBJ2-1|NA
TGTGCCAGCAGTTTGACTAGCGGGAGTTATGGTGAGCAGTTCTTC
CASSLTSGSYGEQFF
>NA|TRBV20-1|TRBJ1-1|NA
TGCAGTGCTAGAGCCGCGACCATGAACACTGAAGCTTTCTTT
CSARAATMNTEAFF
>TRBD2|TRBV12-3/TRBV12-4|TRBJ2-1|many
TGTGCCAGCAGTCCCGAGGGGCGGGAGTTATGGAATGAGCAGTTCTTC
CASSPEGRELWNEQFF
>NA|TRBV20-1|TRBJ1-5|many
TGCAGTGCTAGAGCCCCGAGCGATCAGCCCCAGCATTTT
CSARAPSDQPQHF
>NA|TRBV20-1|TRBJ1-3|many
TGCAGTGTGGGGGGCGGACATACAAACACCATATATTTT
CSVGGGHTNTIYF
>NA|TRBV18|TRBJ2-2|many
TGTGCCAGCTCACCACCGGGAACTAGATCCACCGGGGAGCTGTTTTTT
CASSPPGTRSTGELFF
>NA|TRBV12-3/TRBV12-4|TRBJ2-1|many
TGTGCCAGCAGTTTTTTCCCGTCCGATGAGCAGTTCTTC
CASSFFPSDEQFF
>NA|TRBV6-5|TRBJ2-5|many
TGTGCCAGCGTTGCGCCGGGGGATGAGACCCAGTACTTC
CASVAPGDETQYF
>NA|TRBV12-3/TRBV12-4|TRBJ1-5|few
TGTGCCAGCAGTTTAGTCGGGACCCTATTTAATCAGCCCCAGCATTTT
CASSLVGTLFNQPQHF
>TRBD1|TRBV29-1|TRBJ2-7|many
TGCAGCGCTGGACAGGGGTTAAACGAGCAGTACTTC
CSAGQGLNEQYF
>NA|TRBV4-1|TRBJ2-1|many
TGCGCCAGCAGCCAAGAATCTATGGGGGAGTTCGACAATGAGCAGTTCTTC
CASSQESMGEFDNEQFF
>TRBD2|TRBV11-2|TRBJ2-3|many
TGTGCCAGCAGCTCCCCCTTGGGAGGGTATTCCAATACGCAGTATTTT
CASSSPLGGYSNTQYF
>TRBD2|TRBV20-1|TRBJ2-5|many
TGCAGTGCTGGGATCCCTAGCGGGAGGAAAGAGACCCAGTACTTC
CSAGIPSGRKETQYF
>NA|TRBV5-1|TRBJ2-2|many
TGCGCCAGCAGCTTGGATGGCGGGGAGCTGTTTTTT
CASSLDGGELFF
>NA|TRBV7-2|TRBJ2-1|many
TGTGCCAGCAGGCAAGGGGGCGGGAGTTTCGTTAATGAGCAGTTCTTC
CASRQGGGSFVNEQFF
>NA|TRBV6-2/TRBV6-3|TRBJ1-1|few
TGTGCCAGCAGCGACGGCGGGATTTACACTGAAGCTTTCTTT
CASSDGGIYTEAFF
>NA|TRBV6-1|TRBJ1-3|few
TGTGCCAGCAGTGAAGCCCCAGACAGGACGATTGGAAACACCATATATTTT
CASSEAPDRTIGNTIYF
>TRBD2|TRBV4-2|TRBJ2-1|NA
TGTGCCAGCAGCCAAGGGCCTAGCGGGGACTCCTACAATGAGCAGTTCTTC
CASSQGPSGDSYNEQFF
>NA|TRBV10-3|TRBJ2-1|many
TGTGCCATCAGAGACGGAACTGAGCAGTTCTTC
CAIRDGTEQFF
>TRBD1|TRBV20-1|TRBJ2-7|many
TGCAGTGCTAGTCCCCTTGGGACAGCAATTTCCTACGAGCAGTACTTC
CSASPLGTAISYEQYF
>NA|TRBV12-3/TRBV12-4|TRBJ2-1|NA
TGTGCCAGCAGTAGAGTGATTGAGCAGTTCTTC
CASSRVIEQFF
>NA|TRBV7-9|TRBJ2-1|many
TGTGCCAGCAGTTTAATCCTACTGGGCGGCAATGAGCAGTTCTTC
CASSLILLGGNEQFF
>TRBD1|TRBV6-1|TRBJ2-2|many
TGTGCCAGCAGTCAAATCGACAGGGGCGTCACCGGGGAGCTGTTTTTT
CASSQIDRGVTGELFF